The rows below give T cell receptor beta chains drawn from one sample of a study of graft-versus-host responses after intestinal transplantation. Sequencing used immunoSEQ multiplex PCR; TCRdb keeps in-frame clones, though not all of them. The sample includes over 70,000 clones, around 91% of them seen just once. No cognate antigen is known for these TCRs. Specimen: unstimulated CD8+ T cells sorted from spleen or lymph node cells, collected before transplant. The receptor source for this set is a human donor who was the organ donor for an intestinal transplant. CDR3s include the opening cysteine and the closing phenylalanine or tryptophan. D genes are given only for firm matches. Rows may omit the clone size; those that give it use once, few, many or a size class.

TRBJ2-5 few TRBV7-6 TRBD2 CASSLGQRGRETQYF TGTGCCAGCAGCCTAGGTCAGCGGGGAAGAGAGACCCAGTACTTC
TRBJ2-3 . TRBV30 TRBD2 CAWSDSGLAGAMLITDTQYF TGTGCCTGGAGTGATTCCGGGCTAGCGGGGGCGATGCTCATCACAGATACGCAGTATTTT
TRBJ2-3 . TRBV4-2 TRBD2 CASSQEGSGGPDTQYF TGTGCCAGCAGCCAAGAGGGTAGCGGGGGTCCCGATACGCAGTATTTT
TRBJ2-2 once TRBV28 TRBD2 CASSQVGGTGELFF TGTGCCAGCAGCCAAGTGGGGGGGACTGGGGAGCTGTTTTTT
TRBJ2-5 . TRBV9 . CASSVAETQETQYF TGTGCCAGCAGCGTAGCCGAGACTCAAGAGACCCAGTACTTC
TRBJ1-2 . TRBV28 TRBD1 CASSLIQGANYGYTF TGTGCCAGCAGTTTAATTCAGGGGGCTAACTATGGCTACACCTTC
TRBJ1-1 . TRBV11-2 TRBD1 CASSPGQLNLGAFF TGTGCCAGCAGCCCGGGACAGCTGAATCTTGGAGCTTTCTTT
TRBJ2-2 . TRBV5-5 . CASSLISGELFF TGTGCCAGCAGCTTGATCTCCGGGGAGCTGTTTTTT
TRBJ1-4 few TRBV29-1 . CSVNLGEGDEKLFF TGCAGCGTTAACCTGGGGGAGGGGGATGAAAAACTGTTTTTT
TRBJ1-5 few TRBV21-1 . CAGRQTNQPQHF TGTGCCGGCCGACAGACCAATCAGCCCCAGCATTTT
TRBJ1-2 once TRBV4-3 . CASSQTILGANYGYTF TGCGCCAGCAGCCAAACCATTCTAGGAGCTAACTATGGCTACACCTTC
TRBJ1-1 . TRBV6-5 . CASSYTWGLNTEAFF TGTGCCAGCAGTTATACCTGGGGCCTGAACACTGAAGCTTTCTTT
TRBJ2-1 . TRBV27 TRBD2 CASSPTGTSGVEDEQFF TGTGCCAGCAGTCCAACAGGGACTAGCGGGGTAGAGGATGAGCAGTTCTTC
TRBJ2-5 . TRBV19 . CASSQGIETQYF TGTGCCAGTAGTCAGGGCATAGAGACCCAGTACTTC
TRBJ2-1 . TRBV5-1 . CASSLWWGPYNEQFF TGCGCCAGCAGCTTGTGGTGGGGCCCCTACAATGAGCAGTTCTTC
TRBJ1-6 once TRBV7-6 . CASSWGRTSSYNSPLHF TGTGCCAGCAGCTGGGGCAGGACGAGCTCCTATAATTCACCCCTCCACTTT
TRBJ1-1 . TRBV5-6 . CAISHSRGGYTEAFF TGTGCCATCTCCCACTCCCGGGGGGGCTACACTGAAGCTTTCTTT
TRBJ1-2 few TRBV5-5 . CASSPNSFLYGYTF TGTGCCAGCAGCCCTAACAGCTTTCTCTATGGCTACACCTTC
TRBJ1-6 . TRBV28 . CASSLTRVSPLHF TGTGCCAGCAGTTTAACGAGGGTTTCACCCCTCCACTTT
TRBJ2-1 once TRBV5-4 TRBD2 CASSNSGGAGEQFF TGTGCCAGCAGCAACAGCGGGGGGGCCGGTGAGCAGTTCTTC
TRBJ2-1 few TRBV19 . CASSIGRVSEQFF TGTGCCAGTAGTATAGGGCGGGTGAGTGAGCAGTTCTTC
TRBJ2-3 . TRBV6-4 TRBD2 CASSDSPAGATDTQYF TGTGCCAGCAGTGACTCCCCAGCGGGGGCCACAGATACGCAGTATTTT
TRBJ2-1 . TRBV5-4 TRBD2 CASSLTGTSLENEQFF TGTGCCAGCAGCCTGACCGGGACTAGTCTGGAGAATGAGCAGTTCTTC
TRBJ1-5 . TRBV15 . CATSLGEGGGNQPQHF TGTGCCACCTCCTTGGGGGAGGGGGGAGGCAATCAGCCCCAGCATTTT
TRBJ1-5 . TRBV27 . CASGDSPYSNQPQHF TGTGCCAGCGGCGACAGCCCGTATAGCAATCAGCCCCAGCATTTT
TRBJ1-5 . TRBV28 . CASTRGEGSQPQHF TGTGCCAGCACCCGCGGGGAGGGGAGTCAGCCCCAGCATTTT
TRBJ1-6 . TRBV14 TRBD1 CASSPVGQGVISPLHF TGTGCCAGCAGCCCCGTTGGACAGGGGGTAATTTCACCCCTCCACTTT
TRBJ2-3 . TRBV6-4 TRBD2 CASSDTGGGAGTDTQYF TGTGCCAGCAGTGACACCGGCGGGGGGGCAGGCACAGATACGCAGTATTTT
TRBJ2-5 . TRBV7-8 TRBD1 CASSQTTGWETQYF TGTGCCAGCAGCCAGACGACAGGGTGGGAGACCCAGTACTTC
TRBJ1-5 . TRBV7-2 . CASSYYQGRNQPQHF TGTGCCAGCAGTTACTATCAGGGTCGCAATCAGCCCCAGCATTTT
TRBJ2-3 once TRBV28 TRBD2 CASSGPARGKALTDTQYF TGTGCCAGCAGTGGGCCTGCGCGGGGGAAGGCCCTTACAGATACGCAGTATTTT
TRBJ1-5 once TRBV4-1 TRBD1 CASSREGQGSLQPQHF TGCGCCAGCAGCCGAGAGGGACAGGGGAGCCTTCAGCCCCAGCATTTT
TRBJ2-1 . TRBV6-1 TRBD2 CASSVAGGTYNEQFF TGTGCCAGCAGCGTAGCGGGGGGAACCTACAATGAGCAGTTCTTC
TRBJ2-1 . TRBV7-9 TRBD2 CATLTSGGNEQFF TGTGCCACCCTGACTAGCGGGGGTAATGAGCAGTTCTTC
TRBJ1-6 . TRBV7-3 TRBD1 CASSLRPRGHSPLHF TGTGCCAGCAGCTTAAGACCAAGGGGGCATTCACCCCTCCACTTT
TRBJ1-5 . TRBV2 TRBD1 CASSGETGGRNQPQHF TGTGCCAGCAGTGGGGAGACAGGGGGCAGAAATCAGCCCCAGCATTTT
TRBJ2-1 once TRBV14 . CASAGIHNEQFF TGTGCCAGCGCCGGGATCCACAATGAGCAGTTCTTC
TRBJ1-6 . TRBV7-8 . CASSLNRVDSPLHF TGTGCCAGCAGCTTAAACAGGGTAGATTCACCCCTCCACTTT
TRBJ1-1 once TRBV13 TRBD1 CASSPQGALGAFF TGTGCCAGCAGCCCCCAGGGGGCTCTGGGAGCTTTCTTT
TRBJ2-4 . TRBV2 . CATGQGTIAKNIQYF TGTGCCACAGGGCAGGGCACTATAGCCAAAAACATTCAGTACTTC
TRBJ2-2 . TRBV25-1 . CASSALDRPGELFF TGTGCCAGCAGTGCCCTAGACCGGCCCGGGGAGCTGTTTTTT
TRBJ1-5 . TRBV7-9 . CASSLNGPQPQHF TGTGCCAGCAGCTTAAATGGGCCGCAGCCCCAGCATTTT
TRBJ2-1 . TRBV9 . CASSSLDREQFF TGTGCCAGCAGCTCCCTCGACAGAGAGCAGTTCTTC
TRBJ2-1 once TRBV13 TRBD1 CASSPPDRVEQFF TGTGCCAGCAGCCCGCCGGACAGGGTGGAGCAGTTCTTC
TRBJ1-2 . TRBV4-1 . CASSQVGGYYGYTF TGCGCCAGCAGCCAAGTAGGCGGCTATTATGGCTACACCTTC
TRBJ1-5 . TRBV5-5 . CASSFYEQEQGGRQPQHF TGTGCCAGCAGCTTTTATGAACAGGAACAGGGAGGGCGGCAGCCCCAGCATTTT
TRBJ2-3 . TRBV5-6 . CASSFYTDTQYF TGTGCCAGCAGCTTCTACACAGATACGCAGTATTTT
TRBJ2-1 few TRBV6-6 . CASSSGYNEQFF TGTGCCAGCAGTTCGGGTTACAATGAGCAGTTCTTC